Reported below is one T cell receptor beta chain. Its specific antigen is unknown. No base qualities exist here, and no much larger clone lies one base off it. Participants in the prospective study were aged roughly 18 to 89 years, lived in over 20 United States geographic areas, and enrolled through a virtual design. In the prospective study, participants were assigned to cohorts based on the clinical history participants reported in a screening survey and a study questionnaire. Exposed participants had been in contact, within 2 weeks of entering the study, with a person who had a PCR-confirmed or clinician-diagnosed case of COVID-19. In the prospective study, mobile phlebotomists collected whole blood, serum and a nasopharyngeal or oropharyngeal swab from each participant. Prospective study participants could optionally give additional blood draws and questionnaires over an approximately 2-month period. Blood samples from the prospective study were shipped frozen or at room temperature prior to DNA extraction.

The sample comes from a study of blood T cell repertoires in COVID-19 (dated by TCRdb to about 2020). General notes on the study: The collaborator samples originated in the United States, Italy and Spain and spanned the acute and convalescent phases of COVID-19. Samples came from the ongoing ImmuneRACE study (first 160 participants) plus 1,254 subjects from 6 global collaborators. The prospective study material was composed of cDNA or gDNA derived from T cells, B-cell-depleted T cells, or PBMCs. Deeply sampled blood TCRbeta repertoires from subjects exposed to, actively infected with, or recovered from COVID-19 were included in the dataset. Where HLA class I and class II types were available, the types were taken from metadata supplied by the sample provider, not from assay-based typing. A de-identified subject ID, COVID-19 status, age in years and sex were almost always included in the sample metadata. The repertoires were released in a freely available public database intended as a resource for research on the immune response to SARS-CoV-2. General findings and caveats noted by the study authors: How much clinical and demographic metadata was included differed by source and by participant, and the metadata was provided uncurated.

Counted from cysteine to phenylalanine, this CDR3 has 17 amino acids. This entry keeps only the CDR3 DNA: 51 bases, framed from base 1. Between the V and J ends, shortened by 4 bases and 1 base respectively, the junction contains 18 bases. The germline V gene provides CDR1 MGHRA and CDR2 YSYEKL. TCRbeta CDR3 regions were amplified from genomic DNA by means of the immunoSEQ Assay, a bias-controlled multiplex PCR. Processing in the source paper ran as follows. The number of nucleated cells in each sample was estimated from the amplification of reference gene primers within the assay. To quantify the absolute abundance of each unique TCRbeta CDR3 rearrangement, sequence reads were collapsed and filtered. Productive Simpson clonality was computed per sample as the square root of Simpson's diversity index over productive rearrangements. TCRdb took over this immuneACCESS table, retaining in-frame rearrangements with V and J assigned. Such tables are incomplete; in checked studies, under half of the missing clones stem from an unresolved V gene, and the remainder is unexplained. That table gives V, J and clone size, and the DNA gave D and trimming. The sample profile shows approximately 270,000 clones; 91% of them were found once. The top ten clones comprise 2.5% to 3% of the sample.

Specimen: PBMCs or T cells enriched from blood (not recorded which). The clonotype comes from a man aged 35 to 55 who had been exposed to COVID-19. Rearrangement joined TRBV4-1 to TRBJ2-3; the D gene is perhaps TRBD2, from 6 matching bases. The bases are TGCGCCAGCAGCCCTACGCGGGCTAGGGAGGGCACAGATACGCAGTATTTT. The encoded protein is CASSPTRAREGTDTQYF.